Presented here are 17 T cell receptor beta chains from one specimen sequenced in a study of CD8+CD57+ T cells in acquired aplastic anemia. Template material for TCR beta VDJ and CDR3 profiling consisted of genomic DNA. TCRdb re-derived calls from the reads in MiXCR, one entry per CDR3 protein. The sample lists 35,000 to 45,000 distinct CDR3 sequences; roughly 65% were seen once. Sequenced input: sorted CD4+, CD8+, or CD8+CD57+ T cells (not recorded which) from PBMCs. All receptors derive from a human donor in good health, serving as a control.

The chain recombines TRBV19 with TRBJ2-7, with 10 bases fitting TRBD1. The CDR3 totals 14 residues. Per the germline V gene, CDR1 is LNHDA and CDR2 is SQIVND (reference sequence). J was trimmed by 7 bases and V by 5 bases; bases with no gene match: 8. The CDR3 loop reads CASSSGTGVVEQYF. For the CDR3, the DNA is TGTGCCAGTAGTTCCGGGACAGGGGTCGTTGAGCAGTACTTC.

The V gene is TRBV9, the J gene TRBJ1-5; D is unclear. V lost 0 bases and J 0 bases, leaving 10 bases between the germline ends. Germline assignment: CDR1 SGDLS and CDR2 YYNGEE. The CDR3 loop spans 16 amino acids. In nucleotides, the CDR3 is TGTGCCAGCAGCGTAGTTTATGGTAATAGCAATCAGCCCCAGCATTTT. Translation: CASSVVYGNSNQPQHF.

This chain uses TRBV15 with TRBJ1-2; no reliable D call. CDR3 length: 13 residues. Germline-derived CDR1 and CDR2 are LNHNV and YYDKDF (reference sequence). Deletions cut 1 base from V and 0 bases from J, with 3 bases between. The CDR3 protein is CATSRVTNYGYTF. The CDR3, as DNA: TGTGCCACCAGCAGAGTCACTAACTATGGCTACACCTTC.

The chain uses TRBV2 and TRBJ2-5; D is possibly TRBD2 (6 bases). The germline V gene encodes CDR1 SNHLY and CDR2 FYNNEI. Trimming took 7 bases from V and 7 from J, leaving 22 bases between them. The length of the CDR3 is 15 residues. CDR3 in DNA: TGTGCCAGCATCCAAACGGAGGGGATGTTACCGACCCAGTACTTC. Protein product: CASIQTEGMLPTQYF.

This rearrangement joins TRBV29-1 to TRBJ1-1, with 8 bases that match TRBD1. The CDR3 is made up of 13 amino acids. J gave up 1 base and V 4 bases, and 2 bases lay outside the gene matches. Germline V gene sequence: CDR1 SQVTM, CDR2 ANQGSEA. In DNA form, the CDR3 reads TGCAGCGTTGTAACAGGGGGGAACACTGAAGCTTTCTTT. It codes for CSVVTGGNTEAFF.

The V and J genes are TRBV19 and TRBJ1-2; D perhaps matches TRBD1 (6 bases). Germline V gives CDR1 LNHDA, CDR2 SQIVND (reference sequence). The CDR3 spans 13 residues. Trimming stripped 7 bases from V and 3 bases from J, with 12 bases between. The CDR3 spells CASNQGPYYGYTF. The DNA for the CDR3 is TGTGCCAGTAATCAGGGGCCGTACTATGGCTACACCTTC. Full variable domain (remainder filled in from reference TRBV19 and TRBJ1-2): DGGITQSPKYLFRKEGQNVTLSCEQNLNHDAMYWYRQDPGQGLRLIYYSQIVNDFQKGDIAEGYSVSREKKESFPLTVTSAQKNPTAFYLCASNQGPYYGYTFGSGTRLTVV.

V usage is TRBV29-1 and J usage is TRBJ2-5; tentatively, D is TRBD1 (6 bases). The CDR3 spans 16 residues. Germline V gene sequence: CDR1 SQVTM, CDR2 ANQGSEA. V was clipped by 3 bases and J by 5 bases, with 22 bases between them. CDR3 loop: CSVEVVRSGVWETQYF. CDR3 DNA: TGCAGCGTTGAGGTAGTTCGGTCAGGGGTCTGGGAGACCCAGTACTTC.

About this clonotype itself: A much larger clone differs from this one at a single base, so this may be a read error. The V call is TRBV30, the J call TRBJ2-3; D possibly corresponds to TRBD2 (6 bases). The CDR3 sequence is 15 residues long. Germline-derived CDR1 and CDR2 are GTSNPN and SVGIG (reference sequence). DNA of the CDR3: TGTGCCTGGAGTGTGGCGGCGGGGCCAACAGGTACGCAGTATTTT. Its translation: CAWSVAAGPTGTQYF.

There are many counts of this clonotype. V is TRBV7-6 and J is TRBJ1-2, with D unclear. This CDR3 spans 13 amino acids. V lost 1 base to trimming and J lost 6 bases, with 9 bases between them. Germline values: CDR1 SGHVS, CDR2 FNYEAQ. CDR3 in DNA: TGTGCCAGCAGCTTAGGTTCACTGGATGGCTACACCTTC. It yields the protein CASSLGSLDGYTF.

Relative to its sample, this clonotype is medium-sized (0.01 to 0.1%). The V gene is TRBV24-1, the J gene TRBJ2-1; D tentatively fits TRBD1 or TRBD2 (5 bases each). The CDR3 is 12 amino acids. Germline lookup yields CDR1 KGHDR and CDR2 SFDVKD. The germline V and J ends were trimmed by 5 bases and 9 bases, with 10 bases remaining between them. CDR3 sequence (DNA): TGTGCCACCAGTGGGGGCCGGGGTGAGCAGTTCTTC. Translated, it gives CATSGGRGEQFF.

V usage is TRBV20-1 and J usage is TRBJ1-1; a weak D match, TRBD1 (5 bases). The V end lost 4 bases, the J end lost 3 bases, and 9 bases lay between the germline ends. Germline loops: CDR1 DFQATT, CDR2 SNEGSKA (reference sequence). CDR3 length: 12 amino acids. The DNA of the CDR3 is TGCAGTGCTACAGGGATTCACACTGAAGCTTTCTTT. Its protein product is CSATGIHTEAFF.

The chain joins TRBV24-1 to TRBJ2-2; 10 nucleotides align to TRBD1. CDR3 length equals 17 residues. V lost 2 bases, J lost 4 bases, and 6 bases stayed unmatched. CDR1 is KGHDR and CDR2 is SFDVKD in the germline V gene. The CDR3 sequence is CATSDWGQGKGTGELFF. CDR3 DNA: TGTGCCACCAGTGATTGGGGACAGGGGAAGGGCACCGGGGAGCTGTTTTTT.

The chain is built from TRBV6-1 and TRBJ1-1; D is uncertain. The germline V and J ends were trimmed by 7 bases and 1 base, with 10 bases remaining between them. Germline V gene lookup returns CDR1 MNHNS and CDR2 SASEGT. There are 13 residues in the CDR3. The CDR3 spells CASTLSENTEAFF. The DNA of the CDR3 is TGTGCCAGCACCCTTTCCGAGAACACTGAAGCTTTCTTT.

The chain joins TRBV9 to TRBJ1-6; D unresolved. V dropped 0 bases and J dropped 0 bases, with 7 bases sitting between them. Germline V gene lookup returns CDR1 SGDLS and CDR2 YYNGEE. The CDR3 consists of 16 residues. The CDR3, as DNA: TGTGCCAGCAGCGTAGGGGGAAGCTCCTATAATTCACCCCTCCACTTT. As protein: CASSVGGSSYNSPLHF.

Comment on this clonotype: At one of its ends the junction is not consistent with the germline gene, which may arise from a read error. The chain is built from TRBV9 and TRBJ1-2; TRBD1 matches 8 bases. The CDR3 is 13 amino acids. Germline CDR1 and CDR2: SGDLS and YYNGEE. CDR3 loop: CASSEGTGWGYAF. The CDR3 DNA sequence: TGTGCCAGCAGCGAGGGGACAGGATGGGGCTACGCCTTC.

The CDR3 DNA is TGCGCCAGCACGGACAGGGGAGAAAAACTGTTTTTT. Translated, it gives CASTDRGEKLFF. V usage is TRBV5-1 and J usage is TRBJ1-4; the match to TRBD1 covers 9 bases. The CDR3 loop spans 12 amino acids. CDR1 is SGHRS, CDR2 YFSETQ, per germline. Trimming took 6 bases from V and 8 from J; bases not matched to a gene: 2.

The chain carries TRBV7-3 and TRBJ2-5, with 8 bases that match TRBD1. CDR3 length equals 10 residues. Germline lookup yields CDR1 SGHTA and CDR2 FQGTGA. After removal of 5 bases from V and 13 bases from J, the junction contained 3 bases not matched to a gene. The CDR3 sequence is CASSQGAPYF. For the CDR3, the DNA is TGTGCCAGCAGCCAGGGGGCCCCGTACTTC.